A single sample gave rise to the 15 T cell receptor beta chains below, sequenced in a study of cytotoxic CD8 clonotypes in ibrutinib-treated CLL. Repertoires were generated with immunoSEQ multiplex PCR, while TCRdb's copy carries only in-frame clones and drops some. Among about 200,000 clones listed, roughly three quarters were seen once. The starting material was PBMCs, obtained after 12 months of ibrutinib treatment. All receptors come from a human donor with chronic lymphocytic leukemia.

V and J are TRBV4-3 and TRBJ2-7; 8 bases match TRBD2. The CDR3 loop spans 16 amino acids. CDR1 is LGHNA, CDR2 YSLEER, per germline. V lost 1 base, J lost 0 bases, and 5 bases stayed unmatched. CDR3 loop: CASSQGSGRGSYEQYF. The DNA for the CDR3 is TGCGCCAGCAGCCAAGGGAGCGGGAGAGGCTCCTACGAGCAGTACTTC.

The chain recombines TRBV5-1 with TRBJ1-5; no definite D call. Germline V lookup: CDR1 SGHRS, CDR2 YFSETQ. The CDR3 is made up of 14 amino acids. Deletions cut 5 bases from V and 1 base from J, with 10 bases between. The CDR3 loop is CASRYDISNQPQHF. In DNA form, the CDR3 reads TGCGCCAGCAGGTATGACATCAGCAATCAGCCCCAGCATTTT.

The chain has TRBV6-5 and TRBJ1-1, with unresolved D. Trimming cost V 2 bases and J 2 bases, with 9 bases left between them. Germline values: CDR1 MNHEY, CDR2 SVGAGI. The CDR3 consists of 14 residues. The CDR3 here is CASSYGRFNTEAFF. CDR3 DNA sequence: TGTGCCAGCAGTTACGGCAGGTTCAACACTGAAGCTTTCTTT.

V gene TRBV14 combines with J gene TRBJ2-2; 7 bases agree with TRBD2. Trimming cost V 8 bases and J 5 bases; bases outside gene matches: 8. There are 14 residues in the CDR3. Per germline, CDR1 SGHDN and CDR2 FVKESK. The CDR3 here is CASRYSGATGELFF. CDR3 DNA sequence: TGTGCCAGCCGGTACAGCGGGGCAACCGGGGAGCTGTTTTTT.

This chain joins TRBV30 and TRBJ1-2, with 7 bases that match TRBD1. This CDR3 region has 14 residues. V shed 3 bases, J shed 4 bases, and the junction held 8 bases outside the gene matches. Per germline, CDR1 GTSNPN and CDR2 SVGIG (reference sequence). The CDR3 protein is CAWSALQGSYGYTF. CDR3 in DNA: TGTGCCTGGAGCGCACTACAGGGGTCCTATGGCTACACCTTC.

This clone was found a few times. The CDR3 DNA reads as TGTGCCAGTACGATGAACTATGGCTACACCTTC. Its protein product is CASTMNYGYTF. This chain joins TRBV19 and TRBJ1-2; unclear D gene. This CDR3 is built from 11 residues. Trimming took off 7 bases at V and 2 bases at J, with 5 bases between the two ends. The germline V gene encodes CDR1 LNHDA and CDR2 SQIVND (reference sequence).

The count of this clone is one. The chain recombines TRBV30 with TRBJ1-5; D is perhaps TRBD1 (5 bases). Germline assignment: CDR1 GTSNPN and CDR2 SVGIG (reference sequence). V shed 0 bases and J shed 4 bases, with 16 bases lying between them. The CDR3 consists of 16 residues. CDR3 sequence reads: CAWSVGGGRGNQPQHF. The CDR3 DNA reads TGTGCCTGGAGTGTGGGAGGCGGCCGGGGGAATCAGCCCCAGCATTTT.

The chain has TRBV7-8 and TRBJ2-4, with a possible D match to TRBD1 (5 bases). The germline V gene encodes CDR1 SGHVS and CDR2 FQNEAQ. Trimming cost V 5 bases and J 0 bases, with 14 bases left between them. The CDR3 covers 16 residues. The CDR3 loop reads CASSPLTGIAKNIQYF. The CDR3 DNA follows: TGTGCCAGCAGCCCACTTACAGGAATAGCCAAAAACATTCAGTACTTC. Complete variable domain (other parts from reference TRBV7-8 and TRBJ2-4): GAGVSQSPRYKVAKRGQDVALRCDPISGHVSLFWYQQALGQGPEFLTYFQNEAQLDKSGLPSDRFFAERPEGSVSTLKIQRTQQEDSAVYLCASSPLTGIAKNIQYFGAGTRLSVL.

This clone appeared a single time. The V call is TRBV18, the J call TRBJ2-3; TRBD1 matches 11 bases. The CDR3 consists of 15 residues. Trimming cost V 4 bases and J 2 bases; bases outside gene matches: 2. Germline V lookup: CDR1 KGHSH, CDR2 LQKENI. The CDR3 bases are TGTGCCAGCTCACTGGACAGGGGGCCCACAGATACGCAGTATTTT. It codes for CASSLDRGPTDTQYF.

The chain couples TRBV30 to TRBJ2-3; TRBD2 agrees at 7 bases. Germline CDR1 is GTSNPN and CDR2 is SVGIG (reference sequence). The CDR3 runs 15 residues. The V gene end was trimmed by 4 bases and the J gene end by 6 bases; junction bases not matched to a gene: 13. The CDR3: CAWTLAERVGDTQYF. CDR3 nucleotides: TGTGCCTGGACCCTAGCGGAACGCGTCGGGGATACGCAGTATTTT.

V gene TRBV25-1 combines with J gene TRBJ2-7, with D perhaps given as TRBD1 or TRBD2 (5 bases each). The length of the CDR3 is 14 residues. Germline values: CDR1 MGHDK, CDR2 SYGVNS. Trimming shortened V by 1 base and J by 5 bases, and 12 bases separated the two germline ends. CDR3 protein: CASSEFKGRNEQYF. CDR3 sequence (DNA): TGTGCCAGCAGTGAATTTAAGGGGAGAAACGAGCAGTACTTC.

This clone has only a few counts. J is TRBJ1-4 and V is TRBV5-1; tentative D call: TRBD1 (6 bases). V was shortened by 0 bases and J by 7 bases, with 16 bases between the two germline ends. This CDR3 comprises 16 residues. The germline V gene encodes CDR1 SGHRS and CDR2 YFSETQ. The CDR3 protein is CASSLGLDRSGEKLFF. CDR3 nucleotides: TGCGCCAGCAGCTTGGGACTCGACAGGTCGGGTGAAAAACTGTTTTTT.

The chain has TRBV7-2 and TRBJ1-2; D might be TRBD1 (6 bases). Germline V CDR1 and CDR2: SGHTA, FQGNSA. Trimming took 1 base from V and 4 from J, leaving 22 bases between them. The CDR3 totals 18 residues. CDR3: CASSLVAGTRGDGYGYTF. The CDR3 coding sequence is TGTGCCAGCAGCTTAGTTGCGGGGACTAGGGGGGATGGCTATGGCTACACCTTC.

This chain connects TRBV7-8 to TRBJ2-5; D uncertain. CDR1 and CDR2 (germline): SGHVS, FQNEAQ. The CDR3 loop spans 14 amino acids. Trimming removed 2 bases from V and 4 bases from J, with 11 bases in between. The CDR3 loop is CASSLWGRAETQYF. CDR3 sequence (DNA): TGTGCCAGCAGCTTATGGGGTCGCGCAGAGACCCAGTACTTC.

This clone turned up a few times. CDR3 sequence: CASSRTGRYGYTF. In DNA form, the CDR3 reads TGTGCCAGCAGCCGGACTGGCCGATATGGCTACACCTTC. This sequence joins TRBV5-4 and TRBJ1-2, with D hard to call. Trimming removed 4 bases from V and 5 bases from J, with 12 bases in between. The CDR3 spans 13 residues. The germline V gene has CDR1 SGHNT and CDR2 YYREEE (reference sequence).